This TCR beta chain was documented in a study of CD8 T cells in ankylosing spondylitis. General study results and limits: Apparently characteristic of ankylosing spondylitis blood was a TCR beta motif (fewer than 10 highly homologous variants). Disease-linked clones, CD8+, were relatively rare in peripheral blood.

V lost 6 bases and J 6 bases, leaving 11 bases between the germline ends. The CDR3 covers 12 residues. Per germline, CDR1 DFQATT and CDR2 SNEGSKA (reference sequence). 5'-RACE, quantitative and with molecular barcodes, yielded the TCR beta libraries. TCRdb re-analysed the 5' RACE reads in MiXCR, keeping a single row per CDR3 protein. In the table there are roughly 670,000 distinct CDR3 sequences, 15% to 20% of which are singletons. As concerns this clonotype: Its cognate antigen is unknown.

This TCR was sampled from a male donor with ankylosing spondylitis. Sequencing was carried out using blood, either unsorted or a sorted T cell fraction (not recorded which). The chain employs TRBV20-1 and TRBJ1-4; D is unclear. As DNA, the CDR3 is TGCAGTGCGAGGAGAAGGGATGAAAAACTGTTTTTT. Residues: CSARRRDEKLFF.